This TCR beta chain is drawn from a study of graft-versus-host responses after intestinal transplantation. The study's findings and limits: Among circulating GvH clones, peak levels were associated with early post-transplant declines in HvG clones.

Repertoires were generated with immunoSEQ multiplex PCR, while TCRdb's copy carries only in-frame clones and drops some. Of some 93,000 clones listed, more than 85% are singletons. The CDR3 loop spans 13 amino acids. Germline V lookup: CDR1 SGHRS, CDR2 YFSETQ. V lost 2 bases to trimming and J lost 10 bases; unmatched junction nucleotides: 4. For this clone: Its antigen remains unidentified.

The source is a human donor who received an intestinal transplant. The material sequenced was unstimulated CD8+ T cells sorted from spleen or lymph node cells, taken before intestinal transplant. The chain links TRBV5-1 to TRBJ2-1; TRBD1 matches 9 bases. CDR3 protein: CASSFSGTGEQFF. CDR3 DNA sequence: TGCGCCAGCAGCTTTTCCGGGACAGGGGAGCAGTTCTTC.